The present TCR beta chain was sequenced within a study of T cell responses to AZD1222 COVID-19 vaccine (dated by TCRdb to the early 2020s). A note on the overall study: A total of approximately 250 trial participants underwent TCR sequencing, of whom 207 had received two doses of AZD1222 and 26 had received two doses of the MenACWY control vaccine. Trial participants were enrolled into age subgroups of 18-55, 56-69 and 70-plus years, which contained about 150, 28 and 57 TCR-sequenced participants, respectively. Results the study describes overall, beyond this receptor: No day 14 peak-response samples were available, so repertoires were characterized only after the peak T cell response. Spike-specific TCR breadth and depth rose significantly after two AZD1222 doses compared with day 0 and with MenACWY recipients. In the small 56-69-year group, the increase in depth fell short of significance, most likely because of low power. Vaccine-associated CD4 TCRs spanned the whole spike protein, with dominant responses in regions 160-218 and 743-854. Participants were mostly white British, with more females than males. The authors suggested clonal diversity may have been underestimated. Epitopes outside the regions mutated in the B.1.351 and B.1.1.7 variants were reportedly recognized by nearly half of the unique spike-specific TCRs. Conclusions about previously exposed vaccinees are limited, since just five to seven AZD1222 recipients were seropositive for SARS-CoV-2 at baseline.

This specimen's time point label, interpreted: about 28 days (+/-7) after the second vaccine dose. Because spike-specific TCR depth and breadth did not differ between the two schedules, AZD1222 recipients who got a second dose at roughly 4 weeks were pooled with those who got a second dose at roughly 12 weeks. Samples from vaccinated people were obtained from the UK trials COV001 and COV002, which included a single-blind randomized controlled phase 2/3 trial of AZD1222 (ChAdOx1 nCoV-19) in healthy adults. For TCRbeta chain sequencing, PBMC samples from trial participants were taken at day 0 and at day 28 after the second dose. The CDR3 regions of human TCRbeta chains were analyzed by immunosequencing. In the authors' own workflow: TCRs in the repertoires were compared against a reference library of SARS-CoV-2-specific TCRs that had been generated with the MIRA antigen-specificity platform. Breadth was defined as the fraction of unique TCRs that were SARS-CoV-2-associated. Depth was defined as the fraction of total T cells that were SARS-CoV-2-associated. Each spike-specific TCR was assigned to its reactive spike region and to a CD4 or CD8 class using the MIRA data. Log10-transformed breadth and depth values were compared by one-way ANOVA with Sidak's multiple comparisons tests. This immuneACCESS table, as held by TCRdb, lists in-frame sequences with V and J called but not all clones. Of the missing ones, under half trace to an unresolved V gene in checked studies; the others have no known cause. V and J calls plus clone size are reproduced from that table; the DNA served to infer D and trimming. A total of 150,000 to 190,000 clones appear in this sample, 80% to 90% of them only once. About 8.9% of the sample is taken by the ten largest.

Compared with germline, V lacks 3 bases and J lacks 0 bases; bases without a gene match: 4. Including cysteine and phenylalanine, the CDR3 has 16 amino acids. Only the CDR3 DNA stays, 48 bases, in frame from base 1. The CDR1 and CDR2 encoded by the germline V gene are SGDLS and YYNGEE. Concerning this clone itself: What antigen it recognizes has not been identified. Base qualities are missing; no much larger clone stands one base away.

The specimen comprised peripheral blood, sampled 28 days after the second AZD1222 dose. The chain was built from TRBV9 and TRBJ1-3; 9 middle bases align to TRBD1. This receptor was obtained from an adult who received the AZD1222 COVID-19 vaccine. The nucleotides read TGTGCCAGCAGCGCGGGACAGGGCCTCTCTGGAAACACCATATATTTT. It translates to CASSAGQGLSGNTIYF. Where the CDR3 stops, the reference TRBV9 and TRBJ1-3 genes take over; the full variable domain is DSGVTQTPKHLITATGQRVTLRCSPRSGDLSVYWYQQSLDQGLQFLIQYYNGEERAKGNILERFSAQQFPDLHSELNLSSLELGDSALYFCASSAGQGLSGNTIYFGEGSWLTVV.